Shown below are 31 T cell receptor beta chains from a single sample sequenced in a study of T cell responses to AZD1222 COVID-19 vaccine. The repertoire was sequenced with immunoSEQ multiplex PCR; TCRdb's copy has only in-frame clones and lacks some. The data contain about 110,000 clones, 70% to 90% of them singletons. Sequenced material: peripheral blood, taken 28 days after the second AZD1222 dose. These receptors were collected from an adult who received the AZD1222 COVID-19 vaccine.

V gene TRBV12-5 combines with J gene TRBJ2-3, with 11 bases lining up with TRBD2. CDR3 length: 17 amino acids. Germline values: CDR1 LGHNT, CDR2 FRNRAP. The V gene end was trimmed by 1 base and the J gene end by 2 bases; junction bases not matched to a gene: 5. The CDR3 nucleotides are TGTGCTAGTGGTTTGGGGCTAGCGGGGGGCCTCACAGATACGCAGTATTTT. Translation: CASGLGLAGGLTDTQYF.

The V and J genes are TRBV10-3 and TRBJ1-5; D may be TRBD1 (5 bases). The CDR3 is made up of 17 amino acids. V was shortened by 0 bases and J by 7 bases, with 19 bases between the two germline ends. The germline CDR1 and CDR2 sequences are ENHRY and SYGVKD. Here the CDR3 DNA reads TGTGCCATCAGTGAGTCGTCCTTGGGGGGTCGCGGGCAGCCCCAGCATTTT. This codes for CAISESSLGGRGQPQHF.

This clone was found a few times. The V and J genes are TRBV19 and TRBJ1-6; a weak D match, TRBD1 (6 bases). V was shortened by 5 bases and J by 7 bases, with 18 bases between the two germline ends. CDR3 length: 16 amino acids. The germline CDR1 and CDR2 sequences are LNHDA and SQIVND (reference sequence). CDR3 nucleotides: TGTGCCAGTAGTCGCAAATCCGGGACACCGAATTCACCCCTCCACTTT. This translates into CASSRKSGTPNSPLHF. Full variable domain (outside the CDR3, taken from reference TRBV19 and TRBJ1-6): DGGITQSPKYLFRKEGQNVTLSCEQNLNHDAMYWYRQDPGQGLRLIYYSQIVNDFQKGDIAEGYSVSREKKESFPLTVTSAQKNPTAFYLCASSRKSGTPNSPLHFGNGTRLTVT.

The chain links TRBV4-1 to TRBJ2-7; no firm D call. Trimming left V 0 bases short and J 0 bases short, with 15 bases between. Per the germline V gene, CDR1 is MGHRA and CDR2 is YSYEKL. This CDR3 region has 17 residues. Here the CDR3 DNA reads TGCGCCAGCAGCCAAGAAGAGTTGGGCAGGCCCTCCTACGAGCAGTACTTC. As protein: CASSQEELGRPSYEQYF.

This sequence joins TRBV27 and TRBJ2-1; 8 positions agree with TRBD2. This CDR3 has 16 amino acids. With 5 bases clipped from V and 5 bases from J, the junction kept 11 bases outside the gene matches. Per germline, CDR1 MNHEY and CDR2 SMNVEV (reference sequence). CDR3: CASSPYTGGGNNEQFF. For the CDR3, the DNA is TGTGCCAGCAGTCCCTACACCGGGGGGGGTAACAATGAGCAGTTCTTC.

The chain recombines TRBV29-1 with TRBJ2-7, with D perhaps matching TRBD1 (6 bases). The CDR3 covers 13 residues. Deletions cut 3 bases from V and 0 bases from J, with 9 bases between. Per germline, CDR1 SQVTM and CDR2 ANQGSEA. This chain's CDR3 is CSVDQGSSYEQYF. The CDR3 DNA follows: TGCAGCGTTGATCAGGGGAGCTCCTACGAGCAGTACTTC.

DNA of the CDR3: TGTGCCAGCAGCTTGGAGACAGACAGGGGTGGCTACACCTTC. Its translation is CASSLETDRGGYTF. The chain joins TRBV5-4 to TRBJ1-2; 8 bases map to TRBD1. The length of the CDR3 is 14 residues. Germline V gene sequence: CDR1 SGHNT, CDR2 YYREEE (reference sequence). The V and J ends lost 0 bases and 7 bases, in that order; junction bases with no gene match: 5. The full variable domain, with the rest looked up from reference TRBV5-4 and TRBJ1-2, is ETGVTQSPTHLIKTRGQQVTLRCSSQSGHNTVSWYQQALGQGPQFIFQYYREEENGRGNFPPRFSGLQFPNYSSELNVNALELDDSALYLCASSLETDRGGYTFGSGTRLTVV.

This chain connects TRBV4-1 to TRBJ2-1; the D gene could be TRBD1 or TRBD2 (6 bases each). In germline, CDR1 is MGHRA, CDR2 YSYEKL. This CDR3 is 17 amino acids long. Trimming pared 0 bases from V and 2 bases from J, leaving 14 bases between. The CDR3 DNA follows: TGCGCCAGCAGCCAAGATGCAAGGCGGGACACCTACAATGAGCAGTTCTTC. It yields the protein CASSQDARRDTYNEQFF.

This chain joins TRBV2 and TRBJ1-5, with 8 bases fitting TRBD1. The CDR3 has 15 residues. The junction had 1 base not matched to a gene; V was cut back by 0 bases and J by 3 bases. Germline lookup yields CDR1 SNHLY and CDR2 FYNNEI. The CDR3 loop reads CASSEAGQDNQPQHF. The CDR3, as DNA: TGTGCCAGCAGTGAAGCGGGACAGGACAATCAGCCCCAGCATTTT. The whole variable domain, remainder taken from reference TRBV2 and TRBJ1-5, is EPEVTQTPSHQVTQMGQEVILRCVPISNHLYFYWYRQILGQKVEFLVSFYNNEISEKSEIFDDQFSVERPDGSNFTLKIRSTKLEDSAMYFCASSEAGQDNQPQHFGDGTRLSIL.

This clone has just one count. The chain joins TRBV20-1 to TRBJ2-5; D gene uncertain. From germline, CDR1 is DFQATT and CDR2 SNEGSKA (reference sequence). The CDR3 spans 11 residues. V gave up 6 bases and J gave up 2 bases, with 7 bases separating them. This CDR3 is CSAHTQETQYF. The CDR3 bases are TGCAGTGCCCATACACAAGAGACCCAGTACTTC.

The chain joins TRBV7-9 to TRBJ2-2; TRBD1 agrees at 7 bases. The CDR3 consists of 14 residues. From germline, CDR1 is SEHNR and CDR2 FQNEAQ (reference sequence). The ends lost 5 bases at V and 6 bases at J; junction bases unmatched: 6. The CDR3 coding sequence is TGTGCCAGCAGCGAAGACAGGGTTTCCGGGGAGCTGTTTTTT. It translates to CASSEDRVSGELFF.

This clone occurred once. This chain joins TRBV20-1 and TRBJ1-2; unclear D gene. V was trimmed by 3 bases and J by 5 bases, leaving 10 bases between them. CDR3 length: 12 residues. In germline, CDR1 is DFQATT, CDR2 SNEGSKA (reference sequence). The DNA of the CDR3 is TGCAGTGCTAGTCCTGTGGGGTATGGCTACACCTTC. Protein product: CSASPVGYGYTF.

The table lists this clone with a count of one. The chain couples TRBV5-1 to TRBJ2-3, with D tentatively TRBD2 (6 bases). Germline CDR1 is SGHRS and CDR2 is YFSETQ. V was clipped by 2 bases and J by 1 base, with 11 bases between them. This CDR3 comprises 15 residues. CDR3: CASSLGGVGTDTQYF. The CDR3 DNA reads TGCGCCAGCAGCTTAGGAGGGGTGGGCACAGATACGCAGTATTTT.

The chain combines TRBV19 with TRBJ1-6; no clear D. This CDR3 region has 14 residues. Germline CDR1 and CDR2: LNHDA and SQIVND (reference sequence). V was shortened by 6 bases and J by 10 bases, with 16 bases between the two germline ends. Here the CDR3 DNA reads TGTGCCAGTAGGACCCCCGGGCTAGGGTCACCCCTCCACTTT. The encoded protein is CASRTPGLGSPLHF. The complete variable domain, with remaining parts taken from reference TRBV19 and TRBJ1-6, reads DGGITQSPKYLFRKEGQNVTLSCEQNLNHDAMYWYRQDPGQGLRLIYYSQIVNDFQKGDIAEGYSVSREKKESFPLTVTSAQKNPTAFYLCASRTPGLGSPLHFGNGTRLTVT.

The chain recombines TRBV28 with TRBJ1-3; TRBD1 matches at 7 bases. The CDR3 is made up of 18 amino acids. V shed 2 bases and J 2 bases; nucleotides not matched to a gene: 12. CDR1 is MDHEN and CDR2 is SYDVKM in the germline V gene. The CDR3 is CASSLLFGVQGPGNTIYF. DNA for the CDR3: TGTGCCAGCAGTTTACTGTTCGGGGTACAGGGGCCTGGAAACACCATATATTTT. The variable domain in full, with the rest retrieved from reference TRBV28 and TRBJ1-3, is DVKVTQSSRYLVKRTGEKVFLECVQDMDHENMFWYRQDPGLGLRLIYFSYDVKMKEKGDIPEGYSVSREKKERFSLILESASTNQTSMYLCASSLLFGVQGPGNTIYFGEGSWLTVV.

The chain carries TRBV7-8 and TRBJ1-2, with D possibly matching TRBD1 (6 bases). Germline V lookup: CDR1 SGHVS, CDR2 FQNEAQ. V gave up 5 bases and J gave up 8 bases, with 18 bases separating them. The CDR3 runs 14 residues. CDR3 sequence: CASSRRTDAYGYTF. Written as DNA, the CDR3 is TGTGCCAGCAGCCGAAGGACAGACGCCTACGGCTACACCTTC.

This chain links TRBV5-6 with TRBJ2-3; D could derive from TRBD1 or TRBD2 (5 bases each). Between the trimmed V and J ends, which lost 2 bases and 0 bases, there was a span of 7 bases. Germline lookup yields CDR1 SGHDT and CDR2 YYEEEE. The CDR3 has 14 amino acids. CDR3 loop: CASSFRDSTDTQYF. CDR3 in DNA: TGTGCCAGCAGCTTTAGGGACAGCACAGATACGCAGTATTTT.

This clone was seen only once. This chain uses TRBV4-1 with TRBJ2-7, with D possibly TRBD1 on 6 matching bases. Germline V gene sequence: CDR1 MGHRA, CDR2 YSYEKL. The ends were cut back, 3 bases at V and 11 bases at J, with 17 bases in the middle. This CDR3 comprises 13 residues. The CDR3 DNA is TGCGCCAGCAGCCACTCAGGGGTAATAGGGGAGTACTTC. Amino acids: CASSHSGVIGEYF.

The chain is built from TRBV11-2 and TRBJ1-1; 10 bases match TRBD1. Germline values: CDR1 SGHAT, CDR2 FQNNGV. This CDR3 comprises 16 residues. Trimming cost V 5 bases and J 5 bases; bases outside gene matches: 11. The CDR3 is CASSPRTGGGSTEAFF. CDR3 coding DNA: TGTGCCAGCAGCCCGAGGACAGGGGGAGGAAGTACTGAAGCTTTCTTT.

The gene calls are TRBV4-2 and TRBJ2-1, with D maybe TRBD1 (5 bases). V lost 0 bases and J 6 bases, leaving 12 bases between the germline ends. Germline V gene data show CDR1 as LGHNA and CDR2 as YNFKEQ. The CDR3 consists of 15 residues. The CDR3 sequence: CASSQDQGPANEQFF. The CDR3 DNA is TGTGCCAGCAGCCAAGATCAGGGCCCAGCCAATGAGCAGTTCTTC.

V gene TRBV7-9 combines with J gene TRBJ2-7, with TRBD1 as a possible D gene (6 bases). The germline V and J ends were trimmed by 2 bases and 6 bases, with 17 bases remaining between them. CDR3 size: 15 residues. Germline V CDR1 and CDR2: SEHNR, FQNEAQ (reference sequence). The CDR3 here is CASSLSTGGWGEQYF. The DNA of the CDR3 is TGTGCCAGCAGCTTATCGACAGGAGGTTGGGGCGAGCAGTACTTC.

V gene TRBV28 combines with J gene TRBJ2-7, with D perhaps TRBD2 (6 bases). Trimming shortened V by 5 bases and J by 3 bases, and 17 bases separated the two germline ends. The germline gives CDR1 MDHEN, CDR2 SYDVKM. CDR3 length: 15 residues. CDR3 nucleotides: TGTGCCAGCAGTCCGGCAGGCGGGGAAAACTACGAGCAGTACTTC. Translation gives CASSPAGGENYEQYF.

This chain connects TRBV2 to TRBJ1-2; tentatively, D is TRBD1 (6 bases). CDR1 is SNHLY and CDR2 is FYNNEI in the germline V gene. The CDR3 covers 12 residues. The germline V and J ends were trimmed by 6 bases and 6 bases, with 11 bases remaining between them. This CDR3 is CASRRGADGYTF. As DNA, the CDR3 is TGTGCCAGCAGACGGGGGGCGGATGGCTACACCTTC.

The V call is TRBV6-5, the J call TRBJ2-1, with 13 positions matching TRBD2. Germline V gives CDR1 MNHEY, CDR2 SVGAGI. J was trimmed by 7 bases and V by 7 bases; bases with no gene match: 7. The CDR3 runs 15 residues. CDR3: CASTLLAGGFNEQFF. As DNA, the CDR3 is TGTGCCAGCACCCTACTAGCGGGGGGGTTTAATGAGCAGTTCTTC.

The chain carries TRBV11-1 and TRBJ2-5; D gene ambiguous. Germline CDR1 reads SGHAT; CDR2 reads FQDESV (reference sequence). This CDR3 contains 16 residues. V gave up 5 bases and J gave up 2 bases, with 18 bases separating them. CDR3 sequence reads: CASSPNWPRGQETQYF. The CDR3 nucleotides are TGTGCCAGCAGCCCCAATTGGCCTCGTGGGCAAGAGACCCAGTACTTC.

The V gene is TRBV10-3, the J gene TRBJ2-7; D is unclear. CDR3 length: 13 amino acids. The ends were cut back, 0 bases at V and 6 bases at J, with 9 bases in the middle. Germline V gene sequence: CDR1 ENHRY, CDR2 SYGVKD. The CDR3 DNA sequence: TGTGCCATCAGTGAGTCGAAGCCTGCCGAGCAGTACTTC. Protein product: CAISESKPAEQYF.

This chain joins TRBV7-2 and TRBJ2-2; no firm D call. CDR3 size: 14 residues. In germline, CDR1 is SGHTA, CDR2 FQGNSA. Trimming cost V 2 bases and J 6 bases, with 10 bases left between them. This chain's CDR3 is CASSLFRLPGELFF. The CDR3 DNA follows: TGTGCCAGCAGCTTATTTCGTTTGCCCGGGGAGCTGTTTTTT.

This clone was counted a single time. The rearrangement uses TRBV7-9 and TRBJ2-7, with D possibly being TRBD1 (5 bases). Trimming removed 0 bases from V and 9 bases from J, with 12 bases in between. The CDR3 loop spans 13 amino acids. The germline V gene encodes CDR1 SEHNR and CDR2 FQNEAQ (reference sequence). CDR3 amino acids: CASSLAGPQGQYF. The DNA of the CDR3 is TGTGCCAGCAGCTTAGCGGGCCCCCAGGGGCAGTACTTC.

The chain combines TRBV6-2 or TRBV6-3 with TRBJ2-7; TRBD2 is a possible D gene (7 bases). V was cut by 0 bases and J by 4 bases, with 13 bases left in between. Germline values: CDR1 MNHEY, CDR2 SVGEGT. The CDR3 loop spans 15 amino acids. DNA of the CDR3: TGTGCCAGCAGTTACTCCTGGCGGGGGCAATACGAGCAGTACTTC. Translation gives CASSYSWRGQYEQYF.

The rearrangement uses TRBV12-3 or TRBV12-4 and TRBJ1-5, with D possibly being TRBD1 (5 bases). CDR3 size: 12 residues. The germline V and J ends were trimmed by 8 bases and 2 bases, with 7 bases remaining between them. CDR3 sequence reads: CASGGGNQPQHF. CDR3 DNA: TGTGCCAGCGGGGGGGGCAATCAGCCCCAGCATTTT.

The chain couples TRBV7-2 to TRBJ1-5, with D unresolved. V lost 5 bases and J 0 bases, leaving 14 bases between the germline ends. The CDR3 totals 16 residues. The germline V gene encodes CDR1 SGHTA and CDR2 FQGNSA. CDR3 DNA: TGTGCCAGCAGCCCCGGCCCCATTTATAGCAATCAGCCCCAGCATTTT. Residues: CASSPGPIYSNQPQHF.